The entry below gives a single T cell receptor beta chain sequence along with its context. Antigen: not known. The source of the sample is a study of molecular identifiers for immune sequencing clone quantification. Study-wide points: The study found clones above 20 RNA copies held over 98% of effector molecules and under 1% in naive cells. Identical TCR molecules sharing a barcode could underestimate highly expanded clone sizes.

The ends lost 5 bases at V and 5 bases at J; junction bases unmatched: 7. Germline CDR1 is MNHEY and CDR2 is SVGEGT. The CDR3 sequence is 15 residues long. A CD8+CD4-CCR7+CD45RA+ phenotype served as the sorting definition for naive CD8 T cells. Previously published methods and listed TCR primers were used for the bulk TCR libraries. Via MiXCR, TCRdb re-called the PCR reads, giving one row per CDR3 protein. The repertoire holds approximately 550,000 distinct CDR3 sequences, with about 20% as singletons. The chain is built from TRBV6-2 or TRBV6-3 and TRBJ2-2; TRBD1 agrees at 8 bases. The receptor was isolated from a human donor in good health. Some libraries in this study had Jurkat cell RNA spiked in. The sample taken for sequencing was naive CD8+ T cells from blood, with Jurkat cell RNA spiked in. Subset here: FACS-sorted CD8+CD4-CCR7+CD45RA+ naive T cells. The chain's CDR3 is CASSDRGDLTGELFF. CDR3 bases: TGTGCCAGCAGTGACAGGGGAGATCTGACCGGGGAGCTGTTTTTT.